The 10 T cell receptor beta chains below were found in one sample sequenced in a study of identical twins. TCRdb reprocessed the 5' RACE reads with MiXCR, giving one entry per CDR3 protein. This sample has a few hundred thousand distinct CDR3 sequences, with roughly 8% found just once. These data also formed part of another study, on yellow fever vaccine responses in identical twins.

The specimen was CD8+ T cells sorted from blood. The receptors originated from a woman aged 18-29 years in good health.

The chain uses TRBV15 and TRBJ2-7; 7 positions agree with TRBD2. In germline, CDR1 is LNHNV, CDR2 YYDKDF (reference sequence). The J segment lost 0 bases and the V segment lost 0 bases, leaving 5 bases of the junction unmatched. This CDR3 contains 16 residues. The CDR3 region has the DNA TGTGCCACCAGCAGAGATTTGGGGGGGAACTCCTACGAGCAGTACTTC. This sequence encodes CATSRDLGGNSYEQYF.

The genes are TRBV27 and TRBJ1-2; 7 bases map to TRBD1. Losses at the gene ends were 10 bases for V and 0 bases for J; bases not matched to a gene: 8. This CDR3 region has 14 residues. Looked up from germline, CDR1 is MNHEY and CDR2 is SMNVEV (reference sequence). In DNA form, the CDR3 reads TGTGCCACCGGAGACAGGGCCTCTAACTATGGCTACACCTTC. Translation: CATGDRASNYGYTF.

This clonotype was detected only a few times. The CDR3 here is CASSLSGTGVFYEQYF. CDR3 DNA sequence: TGTGCCAGCAGTTTATCAGGGACAGGGGTGTTTTACGAGCAGTACTTC. The gene calls are TRBV27 and TRBJ2-7; 10 bases fit TRBD1. CDR1 and CDR2 (germline): MNHEY, SMNVEV (reference sequence). CDR3 length: 16 amino acids. V shed 0 bases and J 4 bases; nucleotides not matched to a gene: 6.

This clonotype came up a few times. V usage is TRBV15 and J usage is TRBJ1-1, with D possibly TRBD1 on 5 matching bases. The CDR3 is made up of 12 amino acids. Germline CDR1 reads LNHNV; CDR2 reads YYDKDF (reference sequence). V was clipped by 3 bases and J by 5 bases, with 7 bases between them. The CDR3 is CATSSRGTEAFF. The CDR3 DNA reads as TGTGCCACCAGCAGCCGGGGGACTGAAGCTTTCTTT.

This sequence joins TRBV20-1 and TRBJ2-1; D gene ambiguous. Germline-derived CDR1 and CDR2 are DFQATT and SNEGSKA (reference sequence). This CDR3 is 16 amino acids long. Trimming shortened V by 0 bases and J by 2 bases, and 14 bases separated the two germline ends. CDR3 nucleotides: TGCAGTGCTAGAGATCTTGGGCAGGCGACCTACAATGAGCAGTTCTTC. It translates to CSARDLGQATYNEQFF.

This clonotype was detected a few times. This rearrangement joins TRBV12-3 or TRBV12-4 to TRBJ2-5; 10 bases fit TRBD1. CDR3 length: 15 residues. V lost 7 bases, J lost 1 base, and 6 bases stayed unmatched. DNA of the CDR3: TGTGCCAGCACCGACGGACAGGGGGTCCAAGAGACCCAGTACTTC. Protein: CASTDGQGVQETQYF.

The chain carries TRBV10-2 and TRBJ2-1, with 7 positions matching TRBD2. The J segment lost 5 bases and the V segment lost 4 bases, leaving 8 bases of the junction unmatched. CDR1 and CDR2 from the germline V gene are WSHSY and SAAADI. This CDR3 has 15 amino acids. The CDR3 reads CASSVGLLANNEQFF. Here the CDR3 DNA reads TGCGCCAGCAGTGTCGGGTTACTAGCGAACAATGAGCAGTTCTTC.

In its sample, this clonotype was seen many times. V usage is TRBV12-3 or TRBV12-4 and J usage is TRBJ1-1; D not resolved. The CDR3 covers 11 residues. With 3 bases removed from V and 8 bases from J, the gap between germline ends came to 7 bases. The CDR3 DNA reads TGTGCCAGCAGTTTGTTTTTAGAAGCTTTCTTT. As protein: CASSLFLEAFF.

The CDR3 is CSVERPPPDWAYNEQFF. For the CDR3, the DNA is TGCAGCGTTGAAAGACCCCCCCCGGACTGGGCCTACAATGAGCAGTTCTTC. V is TRBV29-1 and J is TRBJ2-1; a weak D match, TRBD2 (5 bases). The germline gives CDR1 SQVTM, CDR2 ANQGSEA. Trimming took 2 bases from V and 2 from J, leaving 19 bases between them. CDR3 length equals 17 residues.

This clonotype has just a few counts. The V gene is TRBV12-3 or TRBV12-4, the J gene TRBJ2-5, with D maybe TRBD2 (6 bases). This CDR3 is built from 17 residues. V dropped 5 bases and J dropped 1 base, with 20 bases sitting between them. The CDR3 is CASSTLPLTSSQETQYF. CDR3 DNA sequence: TGTGCCAGCAGTACCTTACCTCTCACTAGCAGCCAAGAGACCCAGTACTTC.